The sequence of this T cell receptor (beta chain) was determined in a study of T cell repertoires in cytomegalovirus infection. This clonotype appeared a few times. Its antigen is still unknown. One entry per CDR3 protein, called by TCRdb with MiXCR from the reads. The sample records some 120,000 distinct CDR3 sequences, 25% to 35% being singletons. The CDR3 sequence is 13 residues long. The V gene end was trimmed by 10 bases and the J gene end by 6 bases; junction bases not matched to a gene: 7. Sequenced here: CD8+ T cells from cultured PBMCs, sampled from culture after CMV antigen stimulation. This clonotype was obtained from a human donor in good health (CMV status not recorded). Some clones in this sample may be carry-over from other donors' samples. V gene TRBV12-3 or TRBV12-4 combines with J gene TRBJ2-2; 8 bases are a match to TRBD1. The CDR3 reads CATDREGAGELFF. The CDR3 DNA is TGTGCCACGGACAGGGAAGGCGCCGGGGAGCTGTTTTTT.